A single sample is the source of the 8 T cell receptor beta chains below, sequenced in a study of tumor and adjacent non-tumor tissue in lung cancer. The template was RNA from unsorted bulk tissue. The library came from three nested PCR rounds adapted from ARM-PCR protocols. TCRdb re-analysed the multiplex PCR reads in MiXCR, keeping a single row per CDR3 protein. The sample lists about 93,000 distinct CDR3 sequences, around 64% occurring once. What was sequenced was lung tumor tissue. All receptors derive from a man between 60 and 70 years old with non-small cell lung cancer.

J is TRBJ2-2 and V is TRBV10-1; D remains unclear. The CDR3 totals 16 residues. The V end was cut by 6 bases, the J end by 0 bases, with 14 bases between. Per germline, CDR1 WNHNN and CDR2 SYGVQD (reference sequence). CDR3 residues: CASSLGRRPNTGELFF. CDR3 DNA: TGCGCCAGCAGCCTTGGACGGCGCCCGAACACCGGGGAGCTGTTTTTT.

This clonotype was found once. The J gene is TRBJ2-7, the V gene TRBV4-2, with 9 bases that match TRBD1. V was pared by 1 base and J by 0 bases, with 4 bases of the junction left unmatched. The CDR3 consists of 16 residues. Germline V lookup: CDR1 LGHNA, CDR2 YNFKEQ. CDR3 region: CASSQGGQGLSYEQYF. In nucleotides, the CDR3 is TGTGCCAGCAGCCAAGGGGGACAGGGTCTCTCCTACGAGCAGTACTTC.

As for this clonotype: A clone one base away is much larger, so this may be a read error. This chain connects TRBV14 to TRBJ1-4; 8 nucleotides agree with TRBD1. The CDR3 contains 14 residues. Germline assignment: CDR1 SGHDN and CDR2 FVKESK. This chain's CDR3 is CASSLQGGIERLFF. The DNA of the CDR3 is TGTGCCAGCAGCCTACAGGGGGGAATTGAAAGACTGTTTTTT.

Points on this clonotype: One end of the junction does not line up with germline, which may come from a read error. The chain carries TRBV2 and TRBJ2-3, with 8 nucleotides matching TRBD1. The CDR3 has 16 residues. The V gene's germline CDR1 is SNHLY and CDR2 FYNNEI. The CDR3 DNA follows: TGTGCCAGCAGGATTACAGGGGGACGGGGCACAGATGCGCAGTATTTT. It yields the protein CASRITGGRGTDAQYF. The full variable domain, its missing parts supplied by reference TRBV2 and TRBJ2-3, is EPEVTQTPSHQVTQMGQEVILRCVPISNHLYFYWYRQILGQKVEFLVSFYNNEISEKSEIFDDQFSVERPDGSNFTLKIRSTKLEDSAMYFCASRITGGRGTDAQYFGPGTRLTVL.

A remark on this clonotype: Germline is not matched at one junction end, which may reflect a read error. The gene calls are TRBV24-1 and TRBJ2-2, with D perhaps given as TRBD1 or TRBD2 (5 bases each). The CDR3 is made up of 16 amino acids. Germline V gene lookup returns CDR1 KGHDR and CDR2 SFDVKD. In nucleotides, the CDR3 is TGTGCCACCAGTGATTTTAAGGGGAGCAGCACCGGGGTGCTGTTTTTT. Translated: CATSDFKGSSTGVLFF.

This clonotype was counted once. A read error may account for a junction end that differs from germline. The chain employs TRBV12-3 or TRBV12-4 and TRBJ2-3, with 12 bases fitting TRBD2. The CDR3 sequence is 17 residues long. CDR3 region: CVSSLKLAGGGTDTHYF. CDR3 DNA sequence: TGTGTCAGCAGTTTAAAACTAGCGGGGGGTGGCACAGATACGCACTATTTT.

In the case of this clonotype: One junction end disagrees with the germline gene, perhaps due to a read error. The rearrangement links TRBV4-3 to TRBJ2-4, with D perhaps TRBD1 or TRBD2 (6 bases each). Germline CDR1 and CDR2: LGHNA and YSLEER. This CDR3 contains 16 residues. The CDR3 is CASSQNGGGTKNNQYF. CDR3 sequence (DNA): TGCGCCAGCAGCCAAAATGGAGGGGGGACCAAAAACAATCAGTATTTC.

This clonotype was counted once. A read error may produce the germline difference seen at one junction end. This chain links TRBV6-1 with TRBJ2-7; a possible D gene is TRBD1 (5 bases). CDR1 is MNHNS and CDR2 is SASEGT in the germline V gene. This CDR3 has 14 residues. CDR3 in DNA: TGTGCCAGCAGGCACCAGGGATGGGCCTACGATCAGTACTTC. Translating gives CASRHQGWAYDQYF.